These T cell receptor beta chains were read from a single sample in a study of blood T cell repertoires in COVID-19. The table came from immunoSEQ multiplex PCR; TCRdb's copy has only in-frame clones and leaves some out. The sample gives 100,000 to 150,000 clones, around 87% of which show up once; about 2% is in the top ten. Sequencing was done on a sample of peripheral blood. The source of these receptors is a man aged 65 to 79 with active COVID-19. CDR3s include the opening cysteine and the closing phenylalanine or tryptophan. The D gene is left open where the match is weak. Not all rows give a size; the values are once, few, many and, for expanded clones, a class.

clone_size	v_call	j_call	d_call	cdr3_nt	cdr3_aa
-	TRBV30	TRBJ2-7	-	TGTGCCTGGAGTACTCAGGGTGGGGACGAGCAGTACTTC	CAWSTQGGDEQYF
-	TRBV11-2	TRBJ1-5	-	TGTGCCAGCAGCCCAAGTGAGGTTAGAGGCAATCAGCCCCAGCATTTT	CASSPSEVRGNQPQHF
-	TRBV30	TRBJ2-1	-	TGTGCCTGGAGTTTCGCTAGCGGAGGGGGGAATGAGCAGTTCTTC	CAWSFASGGGNEQFF
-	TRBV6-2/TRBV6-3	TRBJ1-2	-	TGTGCCAGCAGTTACTGGGGGGACTATGGCTACACCTTC	CASSYWGDYGYTF
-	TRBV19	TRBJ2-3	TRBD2	TGTGCCAGTAGTTTACTAGCGGGGCCCACAGATACGCAGTATTTT	CASSLLAGPTDTQYF
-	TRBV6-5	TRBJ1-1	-	TGTGCCAGCAGCCGGCGGGGGTCCACTGAAGCTTTCTTT	CASSRRGSTEAFF
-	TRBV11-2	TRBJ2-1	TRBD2	TGTGCCAGCAGCTTAGAAGGCGGGACTAGCGGGAATAATGAGCAGTTCTTC	CASSLEGGTSGNNEQFF
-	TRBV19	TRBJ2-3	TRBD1	TGTGCCAGTAGTGCGTGGGGGACAGGGTTTCGGACAGATACGCAGTATTTT	CASSAWGTGFRTDTQYF
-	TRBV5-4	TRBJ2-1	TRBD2	TGTGCCAGCAGCTTGGGTGGGAGGGCCTCCTACAATGAGCAGTTCTTC	CASSLGGRASYNEQFF
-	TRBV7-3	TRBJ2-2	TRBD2	TGTGCCAGCAGCTTAAAGAGCGGGGCGAACACCGGGGAGCTGTTTTTT	CASSLKSGANTGELFF
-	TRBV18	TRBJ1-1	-	TGTGCCAGCTCACCAGCAGGGGCGAAGAGCACTGAAGCTTTCTTT	CASSPAGAKSTEAFF
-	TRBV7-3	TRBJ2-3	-	TGTGCCAGCAGCCCAGGCCCTACCCCAGATACGCAGTATTTT	CASSPGPTPDTQYF
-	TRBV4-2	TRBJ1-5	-	TGTGCCAGCAGCCAAACCGGTTCGGACACACGACAGCCCCAGCATTTT	CASSQTGSDTRQPQHF
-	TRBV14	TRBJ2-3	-	TGTGCCAGCAGCCAGGCCGATACGCAGTATTTT	CASSQADTQYF
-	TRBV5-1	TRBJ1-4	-	TGCGCCAGCAGCTTGGTATCTTCGGCAGGGCGGAAGGAAAAACTGTTTTTT	CASSLVSSAGRKEKLFF
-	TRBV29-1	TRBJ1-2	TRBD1	TGCAGCGTTGGACAGGGGGCGCAGGGTAACTATGGCTACACCTTC	CSVGQGAQGNYGYTF
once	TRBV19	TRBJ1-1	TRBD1	TGTGCCAGTAGGAGCCAGGCTCAGGGGGCGCAGACTGAAGCTTTCTTT	CASRSQAQGAQTEAFF
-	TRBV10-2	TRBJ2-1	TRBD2	TGCGCCAGCCTTAGGGGACTACGCAATGAGCAGTTCTTC	CASLRGLRNEQFF
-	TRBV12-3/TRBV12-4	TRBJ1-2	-	TGTGCCAGCAGTCCAACAACTAACTATGGCTACACCTTC	CASSPTTNYGYTF
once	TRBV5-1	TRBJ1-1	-	TGCGCCAGCTACTTGGATGGCCTGAACACTGAAGCTTTCTTT	CASYLDGLNTEAFF
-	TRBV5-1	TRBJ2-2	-	TGCGCCAGCAGCTCACAGGGCGACACCGGGGAGCTGTTTTTT	CASSSQGDTGELFF
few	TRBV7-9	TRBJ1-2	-	TGTGCCAGCAGCTTAGAAGCCCGCGGTGGCTACACCTTC	CASSLEARGGYTF
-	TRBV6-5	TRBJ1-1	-	TGTGCCAGCAGTTACCGAGGGCCCGGCACTGAAGCTTTCTTT	CASSYRGPGTEAFF
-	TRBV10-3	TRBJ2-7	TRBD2	TGTGCCATCAGTCCTAGCGGAGTGGCCTACGAGCAGTACTTC	CAISPSGVAYEQYF
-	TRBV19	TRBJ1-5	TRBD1	TGTGCCAGTAGTGCAGGACAGGTCCTTAGCAATCAGCCCCAGCATTTT	CASSAGQVLSNQPQHF
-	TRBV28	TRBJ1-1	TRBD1	TGTGCCAGCAGCACGAACAGGGGGCCCAGCACTGTAGAAGCTTTCTTT	CASSTNRGPSTVEAFF
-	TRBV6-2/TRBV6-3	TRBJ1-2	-	TGTGCCAGCAGTTACATCAGCTATGGCTACACCTTC	CASSYISYGYTF
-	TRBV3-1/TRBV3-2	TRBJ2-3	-	TGTGCCAGCAGCCTCCAGGGGAGCACAGATACGCAGTATTTT	CASSLQGSTDTQYF
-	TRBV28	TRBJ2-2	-	TGTGCCAGCAGAGCCCGAACGAACACCGGGGAGCTGTTTTTT	CASRARTNTGELFF
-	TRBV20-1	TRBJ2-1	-	TGCAGTGCTACCGCGTCCAATGAGCAGTTCTTC	CSATASNEQFF
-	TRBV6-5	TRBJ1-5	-	TGTGCCAGCAGAGGGGGTTGGAATCAGCCCCAGCATTTT	CASRGGWNQPQHF
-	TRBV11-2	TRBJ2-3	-	TGTGCCAGCAGCCGCGGGGCCCTAGGGGCAGATACGCAGTATTTT	CASSRGALGADTQYF
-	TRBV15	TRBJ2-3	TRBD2	TGTGCCACCAGCAGAGATCCACTAGCGGGTAGCACAGATACGCAGTATTTT	CATSRDPLAGSTDTQYF
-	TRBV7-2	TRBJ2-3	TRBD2	TGTGCCAGCAGCTTAGGCGGGAGGGCCGAGTATACGCAGTATTTT	CASSLGGRAEYTQYF
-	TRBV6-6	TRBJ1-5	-	TGTGCCAGCAGTTTAGCCGGTGGTAGCAATCAGCCCCAGCATTTT	CASSLAGGSNQPQHF
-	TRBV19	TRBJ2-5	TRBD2	TGTGCCAGTAGTCCCCGAGGTGCGGGAGGACGGGAGACCCAGTACTTC	CASSPRGAGGRETQYF
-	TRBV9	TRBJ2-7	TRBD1	TGTGCCAGCAGCCCCGGGACAGGGCTCTACGAGCAGTACTTC	CASSPGTGLYEQYF
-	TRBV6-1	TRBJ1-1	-	TGTGCCAGCAGTGGAGCTTTGGGCATCTTGAACACTGAAGCTTTCTTT	CASSGALGILNTEAFF
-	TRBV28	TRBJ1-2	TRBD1	TGTGCCAGCAGTTTACAACCCGGGACAGGGGGCGATGTCTATGGCTACACCTTC	CASSLQPGTGGDVYGYTF
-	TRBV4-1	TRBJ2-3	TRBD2	TGCGCCAGCAGCCCTGGGACTAGCGGGAGAACAGATACGCAGTATTTT	CASSPGTSGRTDTQYF
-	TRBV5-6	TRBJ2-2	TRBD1	TGTGCCAGCAGACAGGTGGGACAGGCGACTGGGGAGCTGTTTTTT	CASRQVGQATGELFF